This T cell receptor (beta chain) appears in the sequencing data of a study of beta chain features in type 1 diabetes. Study-wide results and limits: Moderate but significant shortening of TCRB CDR3s was recorded in all four CD4+ subsets from Type 1 diabetes patients.

Expressed TCRB transcripts were sequenced after all isolated RNA was converted to cDNA. About 3.4 million reads on average were seen across naive, central memory and regulatory T cell samples. Assay used: immunoSEQ multiplex PCR; TCRdb lists only in-frame clones, some missing. The repertoire holds approximately 150,000 clones, with around 9.3% as singletons. This clone came up a few times. Its specificity is not known. A heparinised blood draw that averaged around 0.12 L was obtained once from each donor. The CDR3 consists of 13 residues. Germline V gene lookup returns CDR1 SNHLY and CDR2 FYNNEI. V was cut by 6 bases and J by 5 bases, with 10 bases left in between.

The chain recombines TRBV2 with TRBJ1-4; TRBD1 is a possible D gene (5 bases). The sample taken for sequencing was naive CD4+ T cells from blood. The receptor comes from a man aged 18 to 29 in good health. The CDR3 protein is CASRRQSNEKLFF. CDR3 coding DNA: TGTGCCAGCAGGAGACAGTCAAATGAAAAACTGTTTTTT. The variable domain in full, completed from reference TRBV2 and TRBJ1-4, reads EPEVTQTPSHQVTQMGQEVILRCVPISNHLYFYWYRQILGQKVEFLVSFYNNEISEKSEIFDDQFSVERPDGSNFTLKIRSTKLEDSAMYFCASRRQSNEKLFFGSGTQLSVL.